The entry below describes one T cell receptor beta chain. This specimen comes from a study of blood T cell dynamics during melanoma immunotherapy. The protocol was immunoSEQ multiplex PCR, while the TCRdb copy is restricted to in-frame clones and leaves out a portion. The sample holds approximately 9,800 clones, around nine tenths seen once. Sample time point: week 3, after first cycle of checkpoint inhibitor. Patients with prior systemic cancer treatment, concomitant immunosuppressants, or other active malignancies were excluded. The CDR3 has 14 residues. Trimming removed 4 bases from V and 7 bases from J, with 11 bases in between. Germline V gives CDR1 SGHTA, CDR2 FQGTGA.

The gene calls are TRBV7-3 and TRBJ1-6; D gene unclear. The receptor's source is a human donor with melanoma. The sample consisted of blood, taken from a patient treated with checkpoint blockade. CDR3 sequence reads: CASSSSAGNSPLHF. In DNA form, the CDR3 reads TGTGCCAGCAGCTCCTCCGCGGGAAATTCACCCCTCCACTTT.